This T cell receptor (beta chain) emerged from a study of T cell repertoires in cytomegalovirus infection. Across the study: Recently identified HLA-C-restricted CMV epitopes were among the peptides used. Public TCR beta signatures indicated both CMV infection and matching HLA type.

The V gene's germline CDR1 is SGHTS and CDR2 YDEGEE. V was pared by 2 bases and J by 5 bases, with 8 bases between. This CDR3 has 13 amino acids. General study points: Totalled public TCR beta family frequency picked out people who carried CMV plus the relevant HLA. HLA-C-restricted CMV-specific TCR beta clonotypes prevailed in the ex vivo response.

With respect to this clonotype: Its antigen is not identified.

TCRdb independently ran MiXCR on the reads; one entry per CDR3 protein. Of hundreds of thousands of distinct CDR3 sequences listed, 25% to 35% are singletons. This TCR derives from a human donor in good health (CMV status not recorded). Some clones in this sample may be carry-over from other donors' samples. The specimen comprised cultured PBMCs, sampled from culture after CMV antigen stimulation. The chain has TRBV5-8 and TRBJ1-3; D remains ambiguous. The chain's CDR3 is CASSFSRRNTIYF. The CDR3 DNA reads TGTGCCAGCAGCTTTTCCAGAAGAAACACCATATATTTT.